The T cell receptor beta chain described here comes from a study of memory CD8 T cells in hepatitis C reinfection. Study-level background: HCV reinfection meant a positive HCV RNA test after two negative tests at least 60 days apart. Samples late or after reinfection came 12 to 24 weeks post-detection.

This CDR3 is 16 amino acids long. The V and J ends lost 0 bases and 2 bases, in that order; junction bases with no gene match: 6. Germline assignment: CDR1 SGHRS and CDR2 YFSETQ. The time point: late/post reinfection, 12 to 24 weeks after detection. The sorted cells went straight to TCR sequencing with no prior in vitro expansion. Generated by immunoSEQ multiplex PCR, the TCRdb table keeps only in-frame clones and is missing some. This table has some 44,000 clones, 89% appearing once. The sequence derives from a young man with hepatitis C virus infection. The chain employs TRBV5-1 and TRBJ2-3, with TRBD2 matching over 7 bases. Sequences were obtained from naive CD8+ T cells sorted from blood. CDR3 DNA: TGCGCCAGCAGCTTGGGTACGGGAGGAAACACAGATACGCAGTATTTT. Translated, it gives CASSLGTGGNTDTQYF.